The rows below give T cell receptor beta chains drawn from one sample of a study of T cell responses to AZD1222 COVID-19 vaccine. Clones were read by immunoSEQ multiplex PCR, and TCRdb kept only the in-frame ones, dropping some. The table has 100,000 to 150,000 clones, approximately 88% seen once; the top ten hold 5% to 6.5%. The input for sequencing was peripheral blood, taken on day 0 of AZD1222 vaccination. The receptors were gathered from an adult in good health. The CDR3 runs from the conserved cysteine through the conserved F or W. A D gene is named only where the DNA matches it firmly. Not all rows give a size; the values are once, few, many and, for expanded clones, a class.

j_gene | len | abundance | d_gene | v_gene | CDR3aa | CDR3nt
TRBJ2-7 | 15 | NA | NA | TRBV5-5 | CASSLVGAENYEQYF | TGTGCCAGCAGCTTGGTCGGGGCCGAAAACTACGAGCAGTACTTC
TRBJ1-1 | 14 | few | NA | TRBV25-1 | CASSEVVGRTEAFF | TGTGCCAGCAGTGAAGTTGTGGGGAGAACTGAAGCTTTCTTT
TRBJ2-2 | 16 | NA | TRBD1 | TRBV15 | CATSRGAFQGAGELFF | TGTGCCACCAGCAGAGGCGCTTTTCAGGGGGCCGGGGAGCTGTTTTTT
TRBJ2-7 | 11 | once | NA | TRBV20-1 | CSALRGGEQYF | TGCAGTGCTCTTCGCGGTGGCGAGCAGTACTTC
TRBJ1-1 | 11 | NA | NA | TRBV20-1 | CSASLDTEAFF | TGCAGTGCCAGTTTGGACACTGAAGCTTTCTTT
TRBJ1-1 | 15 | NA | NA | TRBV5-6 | CASSLAGGVSTEAFF | TGTGCCAGCAGCTTGGCCGGCGGGGTTAGTACTGAAGCTTTCTTT
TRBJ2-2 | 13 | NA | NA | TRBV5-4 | CASRASYTGELFF | TGTGCCAGCAGGGCCAGCTACACCGGGGAGCTGTTTTTT
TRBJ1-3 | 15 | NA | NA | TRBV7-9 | CASSSRLSSGNTIYF | TGTGCCAGCAGTTCCCGCCTGAGCTCTGGAAACACCATATATTTT
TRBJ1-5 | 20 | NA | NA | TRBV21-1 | CASSKVGTGERINSNQPQHF | TGTGCCAGCAGCAAAGTTGGGACGGGGGAAAGAATTAATAGCAATCAGCCCCAGCATTTT
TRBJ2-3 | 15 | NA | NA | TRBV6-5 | CASLLSGSSTDTQYF | TGTGCCAGCCTTCTTTCAGGGTCTAGCACAGATACGCAGTATTTT
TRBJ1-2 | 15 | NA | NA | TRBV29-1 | CSVEGSGSSLGGYTF | TGCAGCGTTGAAGGTTCGGGCAGTTCCTTAGGCGGCTACACCTTC
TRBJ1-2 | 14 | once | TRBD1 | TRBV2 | CASRPSPGQTGYTF | TGTGCCAGCAGACCCAGTCCGGGACAGACGGGCTACACCTTC
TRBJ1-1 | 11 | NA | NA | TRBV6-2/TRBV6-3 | CASSYGREAFF | TGTGCCAGCAGTTATGGAAGAGAAGCTTTCTTT
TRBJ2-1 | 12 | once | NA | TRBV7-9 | CASEGFGRNQFF | TGTGCCAGCGAGGGATTTGGGCGTAATCAGTTCTTC
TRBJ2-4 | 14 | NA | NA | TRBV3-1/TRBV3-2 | CASSLGVAKNIQYF | TGTGCCAGCAGTCTGGGAGTAGCCAAAAACATTCAGTACTTC
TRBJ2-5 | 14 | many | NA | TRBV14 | CASSQATVQETQYF | TGTGCCAGCAGCCAAGCTACAGTCCAAGAGACCCAGTACTTC
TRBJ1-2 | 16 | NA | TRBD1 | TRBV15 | CATSRDGGEGAKGYTF | TGTGCCACCAGCAGAGATGGCGGGGAGGGGGCTAAGGGCTACACCTTC
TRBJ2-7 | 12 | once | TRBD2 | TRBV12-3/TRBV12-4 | CASTRGVYEQYF | TGTGCCAGCACCCGGGGGGTCTACGAGCAGTACTTC
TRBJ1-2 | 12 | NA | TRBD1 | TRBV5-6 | CASSLGGQASTF | TGTGCCAGCAGCTTGGGAGGACAGGCATCGACCTTC
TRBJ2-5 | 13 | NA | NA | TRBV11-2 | CASSVPWQETQYF | TGTGCCAGCAGCGTCCCTTGGCAAGAGACCCAGTACTTC